Each of the 3 T cell receptor beta chains below was sequenced from the same sample in a study of control samples from healthy donors and cancer patients. Assay: immunoSEQ multiplex PCR; the TCRdb copy retains only in-frame clones and omits some. This sample has about 110,000 clones; roughly 91% occur once, and the top ten carry roughly 15%. The sample comprised blood. The receptor set was obtained from a woman between 45 and 65 years old in good health.

This chain connects TRBV6-1 to TRBJ1-2; D not certain. From germline, CDR1 is MNHNS and CDR2 SASEGT. This CDR3 has 16 residues. The V and J ends lost 0 bases and 4 bases respectively, with 15 bases between them. CDR3 bases: TGTGCCAGCAGTGAAGCGACGGAGACCTTCCCCTATGGCTACACCTTC. Its translation: CASSEATETFPYGYTF.

The chain combines TRBV19 with TRBJ1-6, with TRBD1 matching over 9 bases. Per the germline V gene, CDR1 is LNHDA and CDR2 is SQIVND (reference sequence). The V and J ends lost 7 bases and 10 bases, in that order; junction bases with no gene match: 8. The CDR3 contains 14 residues. CDR3 in amino acids: CASKPGQGRSPLHF. The CDR3 coding sequence is TGTGCCAGTAAACCGGGACAGGGTCGCTCACCCCTCCACTTT.

The chain joins TRBV19 to TRBJ2-3, with TRBD2 matching 9 bases. The trim removed 3 bases at V and 4 bases at J, leaving 8 bases unmatched. Per the germline V gene, CDR1 is LNHDA and CDR2 is SQIVND (reference sequence). This CDR3 is built from 16 residues. As DNA, the CDR3 is TGTGCCAGTAGTATGCGGGGGGGGCTGGCGGCAGATACGCAGTATTTT. It is translated as CASSMRGGLAADTQYF.